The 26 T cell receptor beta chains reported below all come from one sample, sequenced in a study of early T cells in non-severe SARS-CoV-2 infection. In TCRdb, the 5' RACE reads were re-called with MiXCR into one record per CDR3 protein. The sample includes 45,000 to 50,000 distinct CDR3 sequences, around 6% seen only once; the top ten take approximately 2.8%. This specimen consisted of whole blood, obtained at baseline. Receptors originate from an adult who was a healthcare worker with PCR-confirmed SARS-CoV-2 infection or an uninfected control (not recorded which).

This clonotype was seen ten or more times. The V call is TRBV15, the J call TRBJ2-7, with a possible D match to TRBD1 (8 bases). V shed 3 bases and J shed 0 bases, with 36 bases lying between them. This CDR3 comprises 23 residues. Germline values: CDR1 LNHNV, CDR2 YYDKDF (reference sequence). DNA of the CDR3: TGTGCCACCAGCAGGGGGAGGGATGACAGGGGCCAAATCTCGACGGGGGACTCCTACGAGCAGTACTTC. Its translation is CATSRGRDDRGQISTGDSYEQYF.

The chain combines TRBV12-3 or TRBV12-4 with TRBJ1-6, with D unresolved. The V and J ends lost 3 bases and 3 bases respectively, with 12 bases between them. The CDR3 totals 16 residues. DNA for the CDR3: TGTGCCAGCAGTTTCAAGATTGCAGACTATAATTCACCCCTCCACTTT. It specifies CASSFKIADYNSPLHF.

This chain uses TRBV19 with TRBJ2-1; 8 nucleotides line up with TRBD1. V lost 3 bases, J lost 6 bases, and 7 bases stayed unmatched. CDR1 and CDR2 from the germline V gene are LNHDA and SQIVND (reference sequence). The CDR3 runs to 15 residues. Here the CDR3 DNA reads TGTGCCAGTAGTATTGGAGGACAGGGCACCAATGAGCAGTTCTTC. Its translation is CASSIGGQGTNEQFF.

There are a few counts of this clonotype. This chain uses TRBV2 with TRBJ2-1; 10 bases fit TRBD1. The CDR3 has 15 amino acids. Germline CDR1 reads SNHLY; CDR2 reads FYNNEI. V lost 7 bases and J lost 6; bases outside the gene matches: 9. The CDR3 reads CASTLEGTGVNEQFF. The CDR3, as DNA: TGTGCCAGCACCCTGGAGGGGACAGGGGTCAATGAGCAGTTCTTC.

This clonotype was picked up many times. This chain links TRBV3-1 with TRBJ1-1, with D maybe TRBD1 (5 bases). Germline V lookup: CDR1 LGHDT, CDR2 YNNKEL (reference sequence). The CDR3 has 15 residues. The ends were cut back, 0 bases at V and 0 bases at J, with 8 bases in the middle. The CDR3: CASSQDGAVNTEAFF. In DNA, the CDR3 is TGTGCCAGCAGCCAAGACGGGGCGGTGAACACTGAAGCTTTCTTT.

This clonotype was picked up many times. CDR3 residues: CASSFRPTNEKLFF. Here the CDR3 DNA reads TGTGCCAGCAGCTTCCGGCCGACTAATGAAAAACTGTTTTTT. The V call is TRBV7-2, the J call TRBJ1-4; D not resolved. The V and J ends lost 3 bases and 2 bases respectively, with 7 bases between them. CDR1 is SGHTA, CDR2 FQGNSA, per germline. CDR3 length equals 14 residues.

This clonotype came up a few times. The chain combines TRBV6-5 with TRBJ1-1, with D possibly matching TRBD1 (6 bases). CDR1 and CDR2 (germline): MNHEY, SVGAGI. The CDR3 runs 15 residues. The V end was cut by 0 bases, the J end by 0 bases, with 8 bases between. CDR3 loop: CASSYSQGMNTEAFF. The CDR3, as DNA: TGTGCCAGCAGTTACTCACAGGGCATGAACACTGAAGCTTTCTTT.

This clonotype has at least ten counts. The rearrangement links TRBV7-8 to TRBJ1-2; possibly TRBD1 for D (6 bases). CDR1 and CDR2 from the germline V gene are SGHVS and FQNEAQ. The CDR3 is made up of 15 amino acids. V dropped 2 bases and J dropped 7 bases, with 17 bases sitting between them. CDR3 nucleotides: TGTGCCAGCAGCTTATTGGGACAAGCCTCTTCTGGCTACACCTTC. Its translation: CASSLLGQASSGYTF.

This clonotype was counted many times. The CDR3 bases are TGTGCCAGCAGCTTAGGCCCTGTCGCGGGGGGCAGCGCAGATACGCAGTATTTT. Amino acids: CASSLGPVAGGSADTQYF. The rearrangement links TRBV11-3 to TRBJ2-3; 8 bases match TRBD2. Germline values: CDR1 SGHNT, CDR2 YENEEA. The V segment lost 1 base and the J segment 4 bases; nucleotides outside the gene matches: 13. The CDR3 extends over 18 amino acids.

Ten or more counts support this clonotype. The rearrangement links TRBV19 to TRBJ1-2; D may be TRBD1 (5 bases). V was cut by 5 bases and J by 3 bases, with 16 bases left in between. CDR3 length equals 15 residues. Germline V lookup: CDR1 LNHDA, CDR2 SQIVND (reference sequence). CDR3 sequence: CASSSQDIGDYGYTF. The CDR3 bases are TGTGCCAGTAGTTCGCAGGACATTGGGGACTATGGCTACACCTTC.

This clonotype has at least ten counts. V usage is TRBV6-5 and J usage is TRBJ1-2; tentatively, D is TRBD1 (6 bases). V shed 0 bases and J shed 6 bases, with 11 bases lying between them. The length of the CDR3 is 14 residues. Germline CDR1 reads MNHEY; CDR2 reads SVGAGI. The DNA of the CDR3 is TGTGCCAGCAGTTACTCGAGATCAGGGGATGGCTACACCTTC. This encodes CASSYSRSGDGYTF.

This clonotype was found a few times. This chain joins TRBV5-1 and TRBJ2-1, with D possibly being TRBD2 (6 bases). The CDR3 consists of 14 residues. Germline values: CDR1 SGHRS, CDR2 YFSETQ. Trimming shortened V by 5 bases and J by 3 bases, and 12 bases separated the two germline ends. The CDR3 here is CASSSGGNYNEQFF. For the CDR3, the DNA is TGCGCCAGCAGTTCCGGCGGGAACTACAATGAGCAGTTCTTC.

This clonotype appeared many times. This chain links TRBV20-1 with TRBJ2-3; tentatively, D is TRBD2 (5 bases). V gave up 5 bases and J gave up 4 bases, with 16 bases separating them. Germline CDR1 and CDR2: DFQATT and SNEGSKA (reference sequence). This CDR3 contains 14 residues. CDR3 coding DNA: TGCAGTGCTTTTAACCTACGGAGGTCAGATACGCAGTATTTT. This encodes CSAFNLRRSDTQYF.

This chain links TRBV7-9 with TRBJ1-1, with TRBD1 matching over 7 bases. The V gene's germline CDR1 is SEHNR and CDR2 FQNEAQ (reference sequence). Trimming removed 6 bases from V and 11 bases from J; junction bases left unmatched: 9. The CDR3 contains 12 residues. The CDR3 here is CASRRDSLNAFF. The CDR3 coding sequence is TGTGCCAGCAGAAGGGACAGCCTGAATGCTTTCTTT.

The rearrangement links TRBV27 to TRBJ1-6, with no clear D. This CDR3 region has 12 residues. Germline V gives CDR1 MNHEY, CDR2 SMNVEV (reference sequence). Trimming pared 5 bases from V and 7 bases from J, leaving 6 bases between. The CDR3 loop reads CASSGVNSPLHF. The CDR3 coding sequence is TGTGCCAGCAGTGGGGTCAATTCACCCCTCCACTTT.

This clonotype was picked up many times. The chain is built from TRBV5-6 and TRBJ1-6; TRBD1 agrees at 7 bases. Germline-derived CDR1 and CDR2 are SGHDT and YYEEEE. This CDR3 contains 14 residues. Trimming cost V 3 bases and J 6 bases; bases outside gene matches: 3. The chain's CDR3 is CASSWGTANSPLHF. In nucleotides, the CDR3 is TGTGCCAGCAGCTGGGGGACAGCTAATTCACCCCTCCACTTT. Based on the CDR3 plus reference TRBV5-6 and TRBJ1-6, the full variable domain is DAGVTQSPTHLIKTRGQQVTLRCSPKSGHDTVSWYQQALGQGPQFIFQYYEEEERQRGNFPDRFSGHQFPNYSSELNVNALLLGDSALYLCASSWGTANSPLHFGNGTRLTVT.

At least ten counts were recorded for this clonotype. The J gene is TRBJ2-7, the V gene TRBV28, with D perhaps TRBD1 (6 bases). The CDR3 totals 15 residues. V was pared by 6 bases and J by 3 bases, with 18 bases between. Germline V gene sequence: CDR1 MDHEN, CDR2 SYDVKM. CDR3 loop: CASSAKWTANYEQYF. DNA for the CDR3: TGTGCCAGCAGCGCCAAGTGGACAGCCAACTACGAGCAGTACTTC.

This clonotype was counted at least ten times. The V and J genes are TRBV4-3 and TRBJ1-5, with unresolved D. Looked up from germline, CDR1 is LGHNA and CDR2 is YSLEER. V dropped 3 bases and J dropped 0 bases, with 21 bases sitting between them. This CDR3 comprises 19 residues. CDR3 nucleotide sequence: TGCGCCAGCAGCCAGGAGCCCCCACGAGGAACCTATAGCAATCAGCCCCAGCATTTT. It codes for CASSQEPPRGTYSNQPQHF.

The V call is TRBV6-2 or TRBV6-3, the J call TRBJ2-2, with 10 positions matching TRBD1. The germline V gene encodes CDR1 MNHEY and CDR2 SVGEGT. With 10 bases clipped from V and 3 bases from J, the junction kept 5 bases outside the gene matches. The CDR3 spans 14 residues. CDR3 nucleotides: TGTGCCACCCGACAGGGGGCGCACACCGGGGAGCTGTTTTTT. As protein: CATRQGAHTGELFF.

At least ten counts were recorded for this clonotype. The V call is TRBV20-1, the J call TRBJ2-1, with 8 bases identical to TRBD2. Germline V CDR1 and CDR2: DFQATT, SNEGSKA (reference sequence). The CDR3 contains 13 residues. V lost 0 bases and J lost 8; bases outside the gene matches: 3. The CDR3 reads CSARDTSGYEQFF. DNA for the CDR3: TGCAGTGCTAGAGATACTAGCGGCTATGAGCAGTTCTTC.

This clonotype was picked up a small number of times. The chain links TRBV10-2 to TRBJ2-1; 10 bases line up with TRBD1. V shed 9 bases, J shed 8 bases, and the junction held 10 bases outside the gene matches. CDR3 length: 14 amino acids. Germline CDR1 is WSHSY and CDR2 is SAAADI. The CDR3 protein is CARVRDRGADEQFF. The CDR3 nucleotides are TGCGCCAGGGTCCGGGACAGGGGAGCCGATGAGCAGTTCTTC.

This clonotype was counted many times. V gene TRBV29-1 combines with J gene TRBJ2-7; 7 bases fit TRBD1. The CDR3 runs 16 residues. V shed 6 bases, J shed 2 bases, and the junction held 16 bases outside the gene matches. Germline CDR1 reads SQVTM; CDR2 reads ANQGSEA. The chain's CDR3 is CSVVTPTGQSTYEQYF. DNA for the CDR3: TGCAGCGTGGTGACCCCGACGGGACAGTCGACCTACGAGCAGTACTTC.

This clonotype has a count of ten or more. CDR3 nucleotide sequence: TGTGCCAGTAGCCACACAGGGGACGGCTACACCTTC. As protein: CASSHTGDGYTF. J is TRBJ1-2 and V is TRBV19, with TRBD1 identical over 7 bases. Germline V gene sequence: CDR1 LNHDA, CDR2 SQIVND (reference sequence). The CDR3 sequence is 12 residues long. Trimming removed 6 bases from V and 8 bases from J; junction bases left unmatched: 6.

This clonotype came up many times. The CDR3 bases are TGTGCCTGGAGTGTTAAGGGAAGTCAGCCCCAGCATTTT. Its translation is CAWSVKGSQPQHF. The chain employs TRBV30 and TRBJ1-5; D not certain. The CDR3 is 13 residues long. In germline, CDR1 is GTSNPN, CDR2 SVGIG (reference sequence). Deletions cut 0 bases from V and 6 bases from J, with 9 bases between.

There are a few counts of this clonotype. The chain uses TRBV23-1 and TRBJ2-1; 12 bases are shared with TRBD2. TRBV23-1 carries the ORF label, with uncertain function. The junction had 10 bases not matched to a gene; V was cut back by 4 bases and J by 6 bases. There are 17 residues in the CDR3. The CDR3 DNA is TGCGCCAGCAGTCCCCCCCCCCTAGCGGGGGGGCGCAATGAGCAGTTCTTC. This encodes CASSPPPLAGGRNEQFF.

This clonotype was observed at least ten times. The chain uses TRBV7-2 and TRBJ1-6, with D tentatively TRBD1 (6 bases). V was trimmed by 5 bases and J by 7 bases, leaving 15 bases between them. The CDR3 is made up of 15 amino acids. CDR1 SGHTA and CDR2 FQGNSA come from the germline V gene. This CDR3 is CASSSRTASNSPLHF. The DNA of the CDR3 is TGTGCCAGCAGCAGCAGGACAGCCTCGAATTCACCCCTCCACTTT.